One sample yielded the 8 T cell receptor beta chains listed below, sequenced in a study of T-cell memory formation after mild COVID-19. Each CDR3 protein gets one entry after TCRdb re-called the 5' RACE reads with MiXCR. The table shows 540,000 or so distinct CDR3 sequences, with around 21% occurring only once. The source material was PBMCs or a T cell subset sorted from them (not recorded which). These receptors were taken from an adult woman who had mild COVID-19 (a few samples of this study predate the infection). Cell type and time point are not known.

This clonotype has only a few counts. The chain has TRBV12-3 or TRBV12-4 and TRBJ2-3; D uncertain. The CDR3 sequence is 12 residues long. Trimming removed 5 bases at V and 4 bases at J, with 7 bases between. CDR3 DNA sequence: TGTGCCAGCAGTGGGGTTGCAGATACGCAGTATTTT. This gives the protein CASSGVADTQYF.

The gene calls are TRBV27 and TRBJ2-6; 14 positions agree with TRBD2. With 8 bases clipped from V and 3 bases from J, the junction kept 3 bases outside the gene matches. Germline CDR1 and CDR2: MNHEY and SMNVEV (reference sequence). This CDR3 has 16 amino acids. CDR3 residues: CASRGLAGGGANVLTF. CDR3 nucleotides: TGTGCCAGCCGCGGACTAGCGGGAGGTGGGGCCAACGTCCTGACTTTC.

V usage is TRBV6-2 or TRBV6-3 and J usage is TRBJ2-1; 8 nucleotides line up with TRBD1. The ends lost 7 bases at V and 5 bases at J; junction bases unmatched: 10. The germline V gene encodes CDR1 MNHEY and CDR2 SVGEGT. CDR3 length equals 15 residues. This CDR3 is CASTQLPGGHNEQFF. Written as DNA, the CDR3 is TGTGCCAGCACCCAACTCCCAGGGGGCCACAATGAGCAGTTCTTC.

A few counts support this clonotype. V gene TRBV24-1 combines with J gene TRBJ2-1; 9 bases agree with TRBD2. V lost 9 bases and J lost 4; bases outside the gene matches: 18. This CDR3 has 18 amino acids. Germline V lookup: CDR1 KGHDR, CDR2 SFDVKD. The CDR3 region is CATPRRYRASGEYNEQFF. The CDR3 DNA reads TGTGCCACCCCACGACGGTATAGGGCTAGCGGGGAATACAATGAGCAGTTCTTC.

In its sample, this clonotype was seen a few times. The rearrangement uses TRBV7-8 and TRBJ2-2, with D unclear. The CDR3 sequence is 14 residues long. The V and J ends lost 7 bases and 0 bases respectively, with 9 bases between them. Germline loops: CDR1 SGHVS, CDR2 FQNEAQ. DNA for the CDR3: TGTGCCAGCATGATGGAAGCGAACACCGGGGAGCTGTTTTTT. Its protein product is CASMMEANTGELFF.

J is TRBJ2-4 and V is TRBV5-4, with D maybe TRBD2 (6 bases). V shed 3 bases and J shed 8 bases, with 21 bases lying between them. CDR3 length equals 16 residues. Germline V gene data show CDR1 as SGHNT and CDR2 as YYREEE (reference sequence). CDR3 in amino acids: CASSWAGILPQDIQYF. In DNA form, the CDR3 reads TGTGCCAGCAGCTGGGCGGGGATTCTACCCCAGGACATTCAGTACTTC.

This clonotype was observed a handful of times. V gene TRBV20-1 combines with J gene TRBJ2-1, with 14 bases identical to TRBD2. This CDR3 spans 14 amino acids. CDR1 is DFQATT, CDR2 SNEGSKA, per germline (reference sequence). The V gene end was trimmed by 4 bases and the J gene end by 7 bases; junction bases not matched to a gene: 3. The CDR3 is CSATGLAGVNEQFF. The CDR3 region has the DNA TGCAGTGCTACGGGACTAGCGGGAGTTAATGAGCAGTTCTTC.

Written as DNA, the CDR3 is TGTGCCAGCAGCCCAAGGGTAGGTGAGAGCTCCTACGAGCAGTACTTC. It codes for CASSPRVGESSYEQYF. V gene TRBV12-3 or TRBV12-4 combines with J gene TRBJ2-7; unclear D gene. V was shortened by 6 bases and J by 0 bases, with 18 bases between the two germline ends. The CDR3 runs 16 residues.